This TCR beta chain derives from a study of blood T cell repertoires in COVID-19. Study information: Some COVID-19 samples were acute and others convalescent; all came from the United States, Italy and Spain.

TCRdb keeps only in-frame clones here, not all; method: immunoSEQ multiplex PCR. The sample records around 200,000 clones, approximately 79% being singletons. This CDR3 spans 14 amino acids. V was cut by 5 bases and J by 2 bases, with 12 bases left in between. Germline lookup yields CDR1 SNHLY and CDR2 FYNNEI. The TCR sequence derives from a woman aged 45-59 years with acute or convalescent COVID-19. The J gene is TRBJ1-2, the V gene TRBV2; a weak D match, TRBD1 (5 bases). Sequenced sample: peripheral blood. CDR3 bases: TGTGCCAGCAGTTTGGGCAGGGCGAACTATGGCTACACCTTC. Translation: CASSLGRANYGYTF.